These T cell receptor beta chains were read from a single sample in a study of blood T cells in healthy people across ages. TCRdb re-called the 5' RACE reads through MiXCR, storing one row per CDR3 protein. In the table there are more than 750,000 distinct CDR3 sequences, roughly 29% of which are singletons. This sample was shared with a second study, whose subject was T cells of mothers and their children.

Sequencing was performed on blood. Every receptor here comes from a woman aged 40 to 50 in good health. Each CDR3 is given with its conserved first and last residue. The order of the fields is J gene, D gene, V gene, clone size, CDR3 protein, CDR3 DNA. A D gene is named only where the DNA matches it firmly. The size of a clone is reported for some rows only, either as once, few or many, or as a class for expanded clones.

>TRBJ1-2|NA|TRBV29-1|NA
CSVEDVGDGYTF
TGCAGCGTTGAAGACGTGGGCGATGGCTACACCTTC
>TRBJ2-6|NA|TRBV7-2|many
CASSLVGGTTGANVLTF
TGTGCCAGCAGCTTAGTAGGCGGGACAACTGGGGCCAACGTCCTGACTTTC
>TRBJ2-7|NA|TRBV15|few
CATRAGGQGAYEQYF
TGTGCCACCAGGGCAGGGGGGCAGGGGGCCTACGAGCAGTACTTC
>TRBJ2-1|NA|TRBV20-1|many
CSARLAEDNEQFF
TGCAGTGCTAGATTGGCGGAAGACAATGAGCAGTTCTTC
>TRBJ1-5|NA|TRBV24-1|NA
CATSDSLGAGNQPQHF
TGTGCCACCAGTGATTCTCTGGGTGCTGGCAATCAGCCCCAGCATTTT
>TRBJ2-1|TRBD1|TRBV6-2/TRBV6-3|NA
CASSFAGTGYWNEQFF
TGTGCCAGCAGTTTCGCCGGGACAGGGTATTGGAATGAGCAGTTCTTC
>TRBJ2-6|NA|TRBV28|many
CASRLPSGANVLTF
TGTGCCAGCAGGCTTCCCTCTGGGGCCAACGTCCTGACTTTC
>TRBJ1-6|TRBD1|TRBV7-9|NA
CASSSIGQGNSPLHF
TGTGCCAGCAGCTCAATCGGACAGGGCAATTCACCCCTCCACTTT
>TRBJ2-5|TRBD2|TRBV7-2|many
CASSFPTSGGTYQETQYF
TGTGCCAGCAGCTTCCCGACTAGCGGGGGGACGTACCAAGAGACCCAGTACTTC
>TRBJ1-4|NA|TRBV6-5|many
CASSIGYTPNEKLFF
TGTGCCAGCAGCATAGGGTACACACCTAATGAAAAACTGTTTTTT
>TRBJ2-7|NA|TRBV6-2/TRBV6-3|NA
CASSSWINYEQYF
TGTGCCAGCAGTTCTTGGATAAACTACGAGCAGTACTTC
>TRBJ2-1|TRBD2|TRBV7-3|NA
CASSLGTSVYNEQFF
TGTGCCAGCAGCCTCGGGACTAGCGTTTACAATGAGCAGTTCTTC
>TRBJ2-7|NA|TRBV11-3|NA
CASSLVASHEQYF
TGTGCCAGCAGCTTAGTGGCTTCCCACGAGCAGTACTTC
>TRBJ2-3|NA|TRBV9|few
CASSVVPGTQYF
TGTGCCAGCAGCGTAGTACCGGGGACGCAGTATTTT
>TRBJ2-3|NA|TRBV7-3|NA
CASSQLLTDTQYF
TGTGCCAGCAGCCAGCTACTCACAGATACGCAGTATTTT
>TRBJ1-2|NA|TRBV28|once
CASSSALWGSGYTF
TGTGCCAGCAGTTCTGCTTTGTGGGGCTCTGGCTACACCTTC
>TRBJ2-3|NA|TRBV7-2|NA
CASSSGRQYDTQYF
TGTGCCAGCAGCTCGGGACGACAGTATGATACGCAGTATTTT
>TRBJ1-2|NA|TRBV29-1|NA
CSGSGGGLGYTF
TGCAGCGGCTCGGGGGGGGGCCTGGGCTACACCTTC
>TRBJ1-1|TRBD1|TRBV7-3|few
CASSWTGFDTEAFF
TGTGCCAGCAGCTGGACAGGGTTCGACACTGAAGCTTTCTTT
>TRBJ2-7|TRBD1|TRBV29-1|many
CSVRTGKDEQYF
TGCAGCGTTCGGACAGGGAAGGACGAGCAGTACTTC
>TRBJ2-7|NA|TRBV23-1|few
CAGRSYEQYF
TGCGCCGGTCGGAGCTACGAGCAGTACTTC
>TRBJ1-5|NA|TRBV6-5|NA
CASSPIANNNQPQHF
TGTGCCAGCAGTCCAATCGCGAATAACAATCAGCCCCAGCATTTT
>TRBJ2-5|NA|TRBV25-1|NA
CASSFGGPQSGVQYF
TGTGCCAGTTCCTTTGGGGGGCCCCAGAGTGGCGTGCAGTACTTC
>TRBJ2-7|NA|TRBV5-1|few
CASSLGGWGSYEQYF
TGCGCCAGCAGCTTGGGAGGTTGGGGATCCTACGAGCAGTACTTC
>TRBJ2-6|NA|TRBV29-1|NA
CSVVVSGANVLTF
TGCAGCGTTGTAGTCTCTGGGGCCAACGTCCTGACTTTC
>TRBJ1-5|NA|TRBV20-1|NA
CSARADQGSGNQPQHF
TGCAGTGCTAGAGCCGATCAGGGGAGTGGTAATCAGCCCCAGCATTTT
>TRBJ1-1|NA|TRBV18|NA
CASSPNLGGAEAFF
TGTGCCAGCTCACCAAATCTGGGAGGGGCTGAAGCTTTCTTT
>TRBJ2-1|NA|TRBV27|NA
CASSHWVGSSYNEQFF
TGTGCCAGCAGCCATTGGGTAGGGAGCTCCTACAATGAGCAGTTCTTC
>TRBJ1-2|NA|TRBV4-2|NA
CASSASGKGYGYTF
TGTGCCAGCAGCGCATCAGGGAAGGGCTATGGCTACACCTTC
>TRBJ1-1|NA|TRBV7-3|NA
CACSPGPQRVNTEAFF
TGTGCCTGCAGCCCCGGACCCCAGAGGGTGAACACTGAAGCTTTCTTT
>TRBJ2-7|NA|TRBV12-3/TRBV12-4|NA
CASSSPGGPMSEQYF
TGTGCCAGCAGTTCCCCGGGCGGGCCCATGAGCGAGCAGTACTTC
>TRBJ2-3|NA|TRBV7-2|few
CASSLAGTFTDTQYF
TGTGCCAGCAGCTTAGCGGGGACATTTACAGATACGCAGTATTTT
>TRBJ1-4|NA|TRBV20-1|NA
CSARGGLGEKLFF
TGCAGTGCTAGGGGAGGACTCGGTGAAAAACTGTTTTTT
>TRBJ2-3|NA|TRBV5-1|once
CASSLQGEDTQYF
TGCGCCAGCAGCTTGCAAGGGGAAGATACGCAGTATTTT
>TRBJ1-1|TRBD1|TRBV5-1|once
CASSTGQGGSGLTEAFF
TGCGCCAGCAGCACGGGACAGGGCGGTTCGGGTTTAACTGAAGCTTTCTTT
>TRBJ1-2|TRBD1|TRBV29-1|many
CSAPNRGSNYGYTF
TGCAGCGCTCCTAACAGGGGGTCTAACTATGGCTACACCTTC
>TRBJ1-2|NA|TRBV6-6|NA
CASSRKIRDGYTF
TGTGCCAGCAGTCGGAAGATCCGTGATGGCTACACCTTC
>TRBJ1-1|NA|TRBV20-1|NA
CSGSSQGNTEAFF
TGCAGTGGGAGCAGTCAGGGTAACACTGAAGCTTTCTTT
>TRBJ2-5|TRBD1|TRBV4-1|few
CVSSQERQGRETQYF
TGCGTCAGCAGCCAGGAGAGACAGGGAAGGGAGACCCAGTACTTC
>TRBJ2-3|NA|TRBV4-1|NA
CASSQSGTSTDTQYF
TGCGCCAGCAGCCAATCGGGTACTAGCACAGATACGCAGTATTTT
>TRBJ2-1|NA|TRBV6-5|many
CASSYDGVSYNEQFF
TGTGCCAGCAGTTACGACGGAGTCTCCTACAATGAGCAGTTCTTC
>TRBJ2-7|NA|TRBV21-1|NA
CASPGQPVYEQYF
TGTGCCAGCCCCGGACAGCCGGTCTACGAGCAGTACTTC
>TRBJ2-3|TRBD1|TRBV24-1|few
CATGTGAEQVTDTQYF
TGTGCCACCGGGACAGGGGCCGAGCAGGTCACAGATACGCAGTATTTT
>TRBJ2-3|NA|TRBV6-1|NA
CASSVGGWSAGGTDTQYF
TGTGCCAGCAGTGTCGGTGGATGGTCGGCAGGGGGCACAGATACGCAGTATTTT
>TRBJ2-5|NA|TRBV10-3|many
CAISESWSLAEETQYF
TGTGCCATCAGTGAGTCTTGGTCACTCGCCGAAGAGACCCAGTACTTC
>TRBJ2-1|NA|TRBV29-1|many
CSVNTGTGSEQFF
TGCAGCGTAAATACCGGGACTGGGAGTGAGCAGTTCTTC
>TRBJ2-7|TRBD1|TRBV5-1|many
CASSLMATGDYEQYF
TGCGCCAGCAGCTTGATGGCAACAGGGGACTACGAGCAGTACTTC
>TRBJ1-1|NA|TRBV5-1|NA
CASSSDSTEAFF
TGCGCCAGCAGCTCGGACAGCACTGAAGCTTTCTTT
>TRBJ2-1|NA|TRBV7-2|NA
CASSLESRRYNEQFF
TGTGCCAGCAGCTTAGAATCCAGGAGGTACAATGAGCAGTTCTTC
>TRBJ1-2|NA|TRBV28|many
CASSLSRGGYGYTF
TGTGCCAGCAGTTTATCCCGGGGAGGCTATGGCTACACCTTC
>TRBJ2-5|TRBD1|TRBV24-1|NA
CATSDFGTGKGQETQYF
TGTGCCACCAGTGATTTCGGGACAGGGAAAGGGCAAGAGACCCAGTACTTC
>TRBJ1-3|NA|TRBV9|NA
CASSGKAGAGLHAGNTIYF
TGTGCCAGCAGCGGAAAGGCGGGGGCAGGGCTTCATGCTGGAAACACCATATATTTT
>TRBJ1-1|NA|TRBV6-6|NA
CASSYVLGTEAFF
TGTGCCAGCAGTTATGTGTTAGGGACTGAAGCTTTCTTT
>TRBJ2-3|NA|TRBV7-6|few
CASSRETAGDTQYF
TGTGCCAGCAGCCGAGAGACAGCCGGAGATACGCAGTATTTT
>TRBJ2-3|NA|TRBV9|NA
CASSPPLTGDTQYF
TGTGCCAGCAGCCCTCCCCTCACTGGGGATACGCAGTATTTT
>TRBJ2-4|NA|TRBV4-3|NA
CASSQDGILAKNIQYF
TGCGCCAGCAGCCAAGATGGAATTTTAGCCAAAAACATTCAGTACTTC
>TRBJ2-7|TRBD1|TRBV5-5|NA
CASSSLTGDHVYEQYF
TGTGCCAGCAGCTCATTGACAGGGGACCATGTCTACGAGCAGTACTTC
>TRBJ1-2|NA|TRBV29-1|many
CSVEGQGMYGYTF
TGCAGCGTTGAAGGGCAGGGGATGTATGGCTACACCTTC
>TRBJ2-7|NA|TRBV20-1|many
CSARGSVTYEQYF
TGCAGTGCCCGAGGGTCCGTTACCTACGAGCAGTACTTC
>TRBJ1-1|TRBD1|TRBV4-2|once
CASSPWDSNTEAFF
TGTGCCAGCAGCCCCTGGGACAGTAACACTGAAGCTTTCTTT